This T cell receptor beta chain comes out of a study of cytomegalovirus exposure and HLA in healthy donors (dated by TCRdb to 2015 to 2018). About the investigation overall: An earlier analysis of approximately 590 of the donors reported 250 to 300 Gb of sequence data and some 100 million unique TCR beta sequences from 150 million to 200 million T cells. Every repertoire in the discovery cohort had been generated on one and the same sequencing platform. A later analysis re-analyzed previously published TCR beta repertoires from about 600 donors and added high-resolution HLA genotyping to study TCR occurrence patterns. In addition to the first cohort of around 670 subjects, a separate validation cohort of some 120 different subjects was used. Because of strong linkage in the cohort, five DR-DQ haplotypes were treated as single units for association and clustering. HLA typing included class I and class II loci at four-digit resolution. Typing coverage differed by locus: A, B, C, DRB1 and DQB1 were typed in roughly 629-630 donors, DQA1 in roughly 500, DPA1 in nearly 610, and DPB1 in roughly 450. To predict cytomegalovirus infection status, the study brought together high-throughput TCR immunosequencing, statistical association of individual TCRs with disease status, and machine learning. Approximately 300 gigabases of sequencing data and approximately 92 million unique TCR sequences made up an early release that covered over 550 HLA-typed donors. Rather than using new phenotypic data, the later analysis identified candidate immune exposures from TCR beta sequences and from how often those sequences occurred across donors. Genome-wide SNP genotypes for about 65% of the roughly 700 donors were used in a later genetic analysis, which treated that subset as a discovery cohort. The study was designed to test whether signatures of past pathogen exposure could be identified by cataloging public T cell receptors. The study used immunosequencing to profile the T cell repertoires of approximately 650 subjects and linked those repertoires to cytomegalovirus serostatus. Across about 380 genotyped donors of the cohort, an average of roughly 250,000 unique TCR beta nucleotide sequences per donor were sequenced, and 15% to 20% of those sequences were non-productive. Donor age, sex, ethnicity and CMV serostatus were compiled together with the repertoire data. The genetic ancestry cluster associated with self-reported Caucasian donors included roughly 84% of the approximately 400 genotyped donors. An earlier analysis of 500 to 750 of the donors applied high-throughput TCR beta sequencing to assess whether each TCR beta V gene segment acted as functional or pseudogenic. On the study overall, not on this receptor specifically: The authors suggested that the approach could potentially be extended to other disease states and immunological phenotypes. In a later genetic analysis, fewer N-insertions in productive TCRs were reported among donors in an Asian-associated ancestry cluster than the roughly 640-donor mean. A further reported finding was that TCR beta sequences accurately predicted the HLA-A and HLA-B alleles for most subjects in the first cohort. A later analysis found that most CMV-associated TCR beta chains appeared HLA-restricted, with HLA associations seemingly driven largely by CMV exposure. Because HLA typing was unavailable for some donors at each locus, only the typed subset was used in association tests. This cohort had only TCR beta chains sequenced, and the lack of alpha or paired-chain data limited which features could be detected. The study listed 164 TCR beta chains as associated with cytomegalovirus. In a later analysis, around 15,000 TCR beta sequences were associated with specific HLA alleles at a false discovery rate of 0.05. The classifier was reported to diagnose cytomegalovirus status with high specificity and sensitivity in both the original cohort and the validation cohort. In an earlier analysis of 450 to 750 of the donors, most TCR beta V segments appeared in productive rearrangements about 90% or about 30% of the time, broadly matching IMGT annotations. Several of the top co-occurrence clusters appeared to be linked to parvovirus B19, influenza, CMV and Epstein-Barr virus, according to a later analysis. Some IMGT-functional V segments, including TRBV6-2 and TRBV6-3, could not be told apart with the 87-base-pair reads, so those segments were excluded. A cluster of highly shared sequence variants was judged likely to represent a technical artifact of the sequencing pipeline. Immune exposure information for the cohort was limited to CMV serostatus. In vitro tests confirmed that three of the cytomegalovirus-associated TCR beta chains recognize cytomegalovirus antigens. In a later analysis, TCR association rates were found to vary across HLA loci, with the most associated TCRs seen for DRB1 alleles and the fewest for HLA-C alleles. An association between a missense DCLRE1C variant and V-gene and J-gene trimming of TCR beta chains was found in a later genetic analysis and replicated in an independent cohort. When HLA alleles, especially DR and DQ, strongly co-occurred, TCR associations were difficult to assign to individual alleles. Correlated functional status among segregating V segments might reflect linkage disequilibrium, but an unknown experimental factor could not be ruled out. Fewer than 20 rarely observed V segments, including chromosome 9 orphons, were excluded from the earlier analysis of 550 to 700 of the donors because counts were too low. While some public TCRs were present in many individuals, most TCR sequences turned up only very rarely across donors. Sequencing depth was assumed to be roughly uniform across donors in the presence/absence analyses, though that assumption may not hold. A later analysis found that HLA-associated TCR beta chains were more clonally expanded and had lower generation probabilities than equally common non-associated chains.

The V and J ends are trimmed by 4 bases and 2 bases, leaving 13 bases between them. CDR1 and CDR2 are read off the germline V gene (reference sequence) as SGHNT and YYREEE. The cysteine opens and the phenylalanine closes a CDR3 of 14 amino acids. Only CDR3 DNA remains: 42 bases, in frame from the first base. On this clone: Its antigen is not yet known. No much larger clonotype is one base removed from it; base qualities were not supplied.

Preparation of the library involved the immunoSEQ multiplex PCR assay. For the multiplex PCR, a mixture combining 60 forward primers for TCR Vbeta segments and 13 reverse primers for TCR Jbeta segments was used. The CDR3 region of rearranged TCR beta genes was amplified from genomic DNA by a multiplex PCR assay. Amplified TCR beta libraries were sequenced as 87-base-pair reads on the Illumina HiSeq System. The study's own analysis went as follows. A later analysis tallied about 77 million unique TCR beta chains across the 550 to 850 repertoires, and approximately 11 million of those chains were shared by two or more donors. A nearest-neighbor algorithm error-corrected the raw reads and collapsed the reads into unique sequences, merging closely related sequences to remove PCR and sequencing errors. Alignment of CDR3 sequences to IMGT reference sequences was used to assign V, D and J gene segments. For a sequence to be retained, a match of at least six nucleotides to both a V gene segment and a J gene segment was required. Rearrangements were called productive when the CDR3 lacked stop codons and stayed in frame with V and J; all others were non-productive. CDR3 was defined according to IMGT convention as the region running from the second conserved V-encoded cysteine to the conserved J-encoded phenylalanine. In an earlier analysis of approximately 590 of the donors, sequences lacking an unambiguous match to a single V gene segment were excluded. An earlier analysis of fewer than 750 of the donors called V segments functional above 56.7% productive rearrangements and segregating when the between-donor standard deviation exceeded 5%. A statistical classification framework was built for diagnosing cytomegalovirus status from the catalog of TCR beta chain sequences. In a later analysis, TCR nucleotide sequences were compared against IMGT/GENE-DB human TR gene sequences so that V and J genes could be assigned. In a later analysis, CDR3 sequences and most-parsimonious VDJ recombination scenarios were assigned using the TCRdist pipeline. A later analysis defined each TCR beta chain by its CDR3 amino acid sequence plus V-gene family, and excluded reads lacking a unique V-gene family. In a later analysis, fewer than 600 highly shared, low-generation-probability nucleotide sequences were removed to address suspected cross-contamination and a sequencing artifact. A later analysis calculated a clonal expansion index for each public chain from normalized within-repertoire ranks of inferred template counts. In a later analysis, generation probabilities were computed with a VDJ recombination model fitted to out-of-frame rearrangements, and the resulting probabilities were checked against IGoR. In a later analysis, hypergeometric tests were used to score TCR-TCR, TCR-HLA and TCR-CMV co-occurrence, with a repertoire-size bias correction applied to TCR pairs. In a later analysis, false discovery rates were estimated by permuting HLA or CMV assignments 20 times. A later analysis grouped co-occurring TCRs with DBSCAN, adding TCRdist sequence similarity when clustering within HLA-allele-positive subsets. Repertoires with fewer than 30,000 or more than 120,000 public chains were left out of co-occurrence clustering, as were four to six repertoires with anomalous nucleotide sharing. TCRdb holds this immuneACCESS table with in-frame rearrangements only. Some clones are missing; in checked studies, unresolved V genes explain under half, and the rest has no known cause. V and J calls plus clone size are reproduced from that table; the DNA served to infer D and trimming. The sample table lists approximately 51,000 clones, under 75% of them with a count of one. The top ten clones comprise about 6% of the sample.

The cohort consisted of 666 healthy bone marrow donors. All cohort members were sampled while nominally healthy, although unrecorded immune exposures were likely present. The donor tested CMV seronegative and was one of the 352 seronegative cohort members. Every donor gave a peripheral blood sample, and the peripheral blood mononuclear cells from that sample were used for TCR beta sequencing. The Qiagen DNeasy Blood Extraction Kit was used to extract genomic DNA from the blood cell samples. The rearrangement joined TRBV5-4 to TRBJ2-7; 5 matching bases give a weak D call of TRBD1. The sequence derives from a man aged 30 to 45 in good health and CMV-seronegative. The sequenced sample was PBMCs. The CDR3 has the sequence CASSRLTDAYEQYF. The DNA sequence is TGTGCCAGCAGCCGGCTGACAGATGCCTACGAGCAGTACTTC.